This TCR beta chain is drawn from a study of OX40 agonist ivuxolimab in advanced cancers. Study-wide context: At 82.7% male, the cohort had a mean age of 60 years, ranging from 23 to 79.

Sequenced by immunoSEQ multiplex PCR; TCRdb stores in-frame clones only, minus some. The data show 85,000 to 95,000 clones, nearly 90% seen once. Germline CDR1 is SQVTM and CDR2 is ANQGSEA. The ends were cut back, 2 bases at V and 2 bases at J, with 10 bases in the middle. This CDR3 is built from 13 residues. This sequence was found in an adult with an advanced solid tumor such as melanoma, head and neck, liver or kidney cancer. The V and J genes are TRBV29-1 and TRBJ2-7; D might be TRBD1 or TRBD2, each matching 5 bases. The sequencing used CD4+ or CD8+ T cells sorted from blood, collected in a trial of the OX40 agonist ivuxolimab. CDR3 sequence reads: CSVEPLGAYEQYF. CDR3 DNA: TGCAGCGTTGAACCGCTGGGGGCCTACGAGCAGTACTTC.